This is a list of T cell receptor beta chains from one sample in a study of T cell responses to AZD1222 COVID-19 vaccine. Produced via immunoSEQ multiplex PCR; TCRdb's table is partial and in-frame only. Altogether approximately 140,000 clones are present, more than 80% being singletons, with the ten largest covering 3% to 3.5%. Sequenced here: peripheral blood, sampled 28 days after the second AZD1222 dose. The receptors shown here come from an adult who received the AZD1222 COVID-19 vaccine. The CDR3 runs from the conserved cysteine through the conserved F or W. A D gene is named only where the DNA matches it firmly.

D gene	V gene	J gene	CDR3 protein
TRBD1	TRBV5-4	TRBJ1-1	CASSQAGGGNTEAFF
NA	TRBV7-9	TRBJ2-2	CASSPRGELFF
NA	TRBV29-1	TRBJ2-1	CSVLLRYNEQFF
NA	TRBV12-3/TRBV12-4	TRBJ2-7	CASRIGGSDEQYF
TRBD1	TRBV10-3	TRBJ1-1	CAISESGQGETEAFF
NA	TRBV30	TRBJ1-5	CAWSGSPDQPQHF
NA	TRBV12-3/TRBV12-4	TRBJ1-1	CASSPQGSEAFF
TRBD2	TRBV9	TRBJ2-3	CASSGDYHTDTQYF
NA	TRBV19	TRBJ2-3	CASSILSGSTDTQYF
NA	TRBV11-2	TRBJ2-3	CASSLGYTDTQYF
TRBD2	TRBV27	TRBJ2-1	CASRRGLAVYNEQFF
NA	TRBV12-3/TRBV12-4	TRBJ2-1	CASSLIGRNEQFF
TRBD1	TRBV4-1	TRBJ2-7	CASSQEELAGGQYF
NA	TRBV20-1	TRBJ2-1	CSALTSNEQFF
NA	TRBV4-1	TRBJ2-7	CASSLLHGSYEQYF
NA	TRBV6-5	TRBJ2-7	CASTLDREQYF
NA	TRBV3-1/TRBV3-2	TRBJ2-7	CASSPQHSYEQYF
NA	TRBV12-3/TRBV12-4	TRBJ2-1	CASSFGSVNEQFF
NA	TRBV11-2	TRBJ2-1	CASSPVGNEQFF
NA	TRBV4-2	TRBJ1-6	CASSQDLTGGHNSPLHF
NA	TRBV28	TRBJ1-6	CASSPGTSTPLHF
NA	TRBV6-5	TRBJ1-2	CASSYMGEANYGYTF
NA	TRBV6-4	TRBJ2-1	CASSDSLVNEQFF
TRBD2	TRBV6-2/TRBV6-3	TRBJ2-2	CASSYGAGVGTGELFF
NA	TRBV12-2	TRBJ2-7	CASRFRPGTVSYEQYF
NA	TRBV25-1	TRBJ1-4	CASSEGWPNNEKLFF
TRBD1	TRBV6-5	TRBJ1-1	CASSYLPGQVNTEAFF
NA	TRBV27	TRBJ2-5	CASSSAPGETQYF
NA	TRBV12-3/TRBV12-4	TRBJ2-1	CASTLSNEQFF
TRBD1	TRBV29-1	TRBJ1-4	CSVAGTDYTTNEKLFF
NA	TRBV11-2	TRBJ2-5	CASSMLQETQYF